These T cell receptor beta chains were read from a single sample in a study of OX40 agonist ivuxolimab in advanced cancers. Data came from immunoSEQ multiplex PCR; TCRdb stores just in-frame clones and leaves some out. The sample lists tens of thousands of clones; more than 75% were seen once. The specimen was CD4+ or CD8+ T cells sorted from blood, collected in a trial of the OX40 agonist ivuxolimab. The receptors stem from an adult with an advanced solid tumor such as melanoma, head and neck, liver or kidney cancer. Each CDR3 is given without its conserved first and last residue. Part of the rows lack a size; the others show once, few, many or a class for expanded clones.

j_gene,abundance,v_gene,CDR3aa
TRBJ1-2,.,TRBV29-1,SVGDREGYGYT
TRBJ2-1,.,TRBV10-2,ASSQGTPSYNEQF
TRBJ2-7,.,TRBV6-5,ASRSGGSGMYEQY
TRBJ2-3,.,TRBV29-1,SVEVLGLGTQTVDDTQY
TRBJ2-2,.,TRBV6-6,ASSPFRGKVGELF
TRBJ2-1,.,TRBV5-6,ASSAERGGDGINEQF
TRBJ2-1,.,TRBV7-2,ASSLGASGNEQF
TRBJ2-6,.,TRBV19,ATLGRSPSGANVLT
TRBJ2-5,.,TRBV29-1,SVEYLAVAQETQY
TRBJ2-1,.,TRBV6-6,ASKSSYNEQF
TRBJ2-3,once,TRBV30,AWRRTGGTDTQY
TRBJ2-4,.,TRBV19,ASSIEWAIAKNIQY
TRBJ2-2,.,TRBV6-5,ASSSRGQNTGELF
TRBJ2-2,.,TRBV7-9,ASTRSATGELF
TRBJ2-2,.,TRBV9,ASSPRGANTGELF
TRBJ1-5,.,TRBV19,ASSRGRWGGRQPQH